These 29 T cell receptor beta chains were all obtained from the same sample, sequenced in a study of blood T cells in healthy people across ages (dated by TCRdb to the mid-2010s). Libraries were prepared through 5' RACE. The instrument given in TCRdb is Illumina HiSeq 2500. A second PCR of roughly 7 to 11 cycles was run with a J-beta primer mix and a sample-barcoded 5' primer. TCRdb reprocessing: public reads trimmed at Q25 with fastp, clones called with MiXCR, in-frame beta chains kept. Rows matching on CDR3 protein sequence are summarized as one entry with the most common DNA and genes. This sample holds 2 million or so distinct CDR3 sequences; around 48% were observed only once. The ten most abundant clones make up approximately 2.1% of the sample. Sequencing input: blood. Receptor source: a woman aged 40 to 55 in good health.

The chain is built from TRBV7-2 and TRBJ2-7; D ambiguous. Germline V gives CDR1 SGHTA, CDR2 FQGNSA. V gave up 0 bases and J gave up 4 bases, with 7 bases separating them. The CDR3 consists of 13 residues. The CDR3 here is CASSLATQYEQYF. The CDR3 bases are TGTGCCAGCAGCTTAGCGACCCAGTACGAGCAGTACTTC.

This sequence joins TRBV6-5 and TRBJ2-1; 8 positions match TRBD2. Germline V gene lookup returns CDR1 MNHEY and CDR2 SVGAGI. The CDR3 loop spans 16 amino acids. The J segment lost 8 bases and the V segment lost 2 bases, leaving 11 bases of the junction unmatched. CDR3 loop: CASSYDQRGTRDEQFF. The CDR3 region has the DNA TGTGCCAGCAGTTACGACCAGCGGGGGACTAGGGATGAGCAGTTCTTC.

This clonotype was seen more than once but under ten times. V is TRBV29-1 and J is TRBJ2-1; no definite D call. The CDR3 length is 17 residues. Germline CDR1 reads SQVTM; CDR2 reads ANQGSEA. Deletions cut 1 base from V and 1 base from J, with 17 bases between. The CDR3 nucleotides read TGCAGCGTTGAAGGGTTGGGGAAAGGAGAATCCTACAATGAGCAGTTCTTC. Its translation is CSVEGLGKGESYNEQFF.

A few counts support this clonotype. The genes are TRBV5-1 and TRBJ2-6; D unclear. The V gene's germline CDR1 is SGHRS and CDR2 YFSETQ. The CDR3 sequence is 18 residues long. The ends were cut back, 0 bases at V and 0 bases at J, with 13 bases in the middle. The CDR3 loop is CASSLVGPTSSGANVLTF. Here the CDR3 DNA reads TGCGCCAGCAGCTTGGTAGGCCCAACGTCCTCTGGGGCCAACGTCCTGACTTTC.

This chain connects TRBV28 to TRBJ2-7, with no clear D. The germline V and J ends were trimmed by 3 bases and 2 bases, with 14 bases remaining between them. Germline V gene lookup returns CDR1 MDHEN and CDR2 SYDVKM. The CDR3 has 15 residues. CDR3 bases: TGTGCCAGCAGTTTCCCGAGGAATCAAGCCTACGAGCAGTACTTC. Translated, it gives CASSFPRNQAYEQYF.

This clonotype was recorded a few times. The chain has TRBV7-2 and TRBJ1-5; possibly TRBD1 for D (5 bases). Germline values: CDR1 SGHTA, CDR2 FQGNSA. Deletions cut 4 bases from V and 5 bases from J, with 9 bases between. This CDR3 is built from 13 residues. The CDR3 coding sequence is TGTGCCAGCAGCTACGACAGTGATCAGCCCCAGCATTTT. Translation: CASSYDSDQPQHF.

DNA of the CDR3: TGTGCCAGCAGCTTAGGTCTTGGTTCTGAGCAGTTCTTC. Translating gives CASSLGLGSEQFF. V is TRBV7-6 and J is TRBJ2-1; D is unclear. CDR1 and CDR2 from the germline V gene are SGHVS and FNYEAQ. V shed 1 base and J shed 9 bases, with 10 bases lying between them. CDR3 length: 13 residues.

The CDR3 coding sequence is TGCGCCAGCAGCGGGACAGGGAAGCGCAATGAGCAGTTCTTC. It yields the protein CASSGTGKRNEQFF. The chain combines TRBV4-3 with TRBJ2-1; 9 bases agree with TRBD1. Trimming at V came to 5 bases and at J to 6 bases, leaving 5 bases not matched to a gene. This CDR3 comprises 14 residues. Germline CDR1 reads LGHNA; CDR2 reads YSLEER.

Here the CDR3 DNA reads TGTGCCAGCAGTCAAGGGACAGACTTGGTAGCCAAAAACATTCAGTACTTC. It yields the protein CASSQGTDLVAKNIQYF. The chain joins TRBV27 to TRBJ2-4; TRBD1 aligns across 7 bases. After removal of 5 bases from V and 0 bases from J, the junction contained 10 bases not matched to a gene. The CDR3 runs 17 residues. Looked up from germline, CDR1 is MNHEY and CDR2 is SMNVEV (reference sequence).

V and J are TRBV21-1 and TRBJ2-6; the table names TRBD2, a call not compared with the DNA. TRBV21-1 counts as a pseudogene. This CDR3 region has 16 residues. The CDR3 nucleotides are TGTGCCAGCAGCAACCCGCCGGCGTCTGGGGCCAACGTCCTGACTTTC. It encodes CASSNPPASGANVLTF.

The rearrangement joins TRBV20-1 to TRBJ1-4; weak D call: TRBD1 (5 bases). The CDR3 spans 13 residues. Trimming cost V 0 bases and J 8 bases, with 10 bases left between them. CDR1 is DFQATT and CDR2 is SNEGSKA in the germline V gene (reference sequence). The CDR3 region has the DNA TGCAGTGCTAGAGAGGGGCGTCGGGAAAAACTGTTTTTT. Encoded protein: CSAREGRREKLFF.

This clonotype was detected only a few times. The chain has TRBV7-9 and TRBJ2-4, with 8 nucleotides matching TRBD2. The length of the CDR3 is 16 residues. Germline values: CDR1 SEHNR, CDR2 FQNEAQ (reference sequence). V was pared by 5 bases and J by 0 bases, with 6 bases of the junction left unmatched. The CDR3 spells CASSGGRGEAKNIQYF. The CDR3, as DNA: TGTGCCAGCAGCGGAGGGCGGGGGGAAGCCAAAAACATTCAGTACTTC.

This clonotype was observed a few times. This rearrangement joins TRBV4-3 to TRBJ2-1, with D perhaps given as TRBD1 or TRBD2 (6 bases each). The J call may be wrong; the DNA end is better matched by TRBJ2-7. The CDR3 loop spans 16 amino acids. Germline V gene sequence: CDR1 LGHNA, CDR2 YSLEER. This chain's CDR3 is CASSQGRQGTYNEQYF. DNA of the CDR3: TGCGCCAGCAGCCAAGGAAGGCAGGGGACTTACAATGAGCAGTACTTC.

The V and J genes are TRBV14 and TRBJ2-5; TRBD2 aligns across 9 bases. The CDR3 is 15 residues long. Germline V gives CDR1 SGHDN, CDR2 FVKESK. The V and J ends lost 3 bases and 1 base, in that order; junction bases with no gene match: 3. CDR3 nucleotide sequence: TGTGCCAGCAGCCACAGAGCGGGGGGCCAAGAGACCCAGTACTTC. It specifies CASSHRAGGQETQYF.

This clonotype appeared a few times. The chain recombines TRBV20-1 with TRBJ2-3, with TRBD2 matching 10 bases. Trimming cost V 0 bases and J 2 bases; bases outside gene matches: 5. Germline CDR1 DFQATT, CDR2 SNEGSKA (reference sequence). The length of the CDR3 is 16 residues. The CDR3 region is CSAREASGGPTDTQYF. As DNA, the CDR3 is TGCAGTGCTAGAGAGGCTAGCGGGGGACCCACAGATACGCAGTATTTT.

J is TRBJ1-2 and V is TRBV6-6; D is ambiguous. Germline CDR1 MNHNY, CDR2 SVGAGI (reference sequence). The germline V and J ends were trimmed by 8 bases and 7 bases, with 23 bases remaining between them. The CDR3 extends over 15 amino acids. The CDR3 nucleotides read TGTGCCAGCTCTAGTCGGGAAAGGCGATATCCTGGCTACACCTTC. Translated, it gives CASSSRERRYPGYTF.

This clonotype has only a few counts. The CDR3 region is CASRPRNDYEQYF. CDR3 nucleotide sequence: TGTGCCAGCAGGCCTAGAAATGACTACGAGCAGTACTTC. This chain links TRBV28 with TRBJ2-7; no clear D. The CDR3 contains 13 residues. Deletions cut 6 bases from V and 3 bases from J, with 12 bases between. CDR1 is MDHEN and CDR2 is SYDVKM in the germline V gene. The entire variable domain, with the rest obtained from reference TRBV28 and TRBJ2-7, is as follows: DVKVTQSSRYLVKRTGEKVFLECVQDMDHENMFWYRQDPGLGLRLIYFSYDVKMKEKGDIPEGYSVSREKKERFSLILESASTNQTSMYLCASRPRNDYEQYFGPGTRLTVT.

The chain is built from TRBV7-9 and TRBJ2-7; D may be TRBD2 (6 bases). Germline V gene lookup returns CDR1 SEHNR and CDR2 FQNEAQ (reference sequence). There are 15 residues in the CDR3. Trimming removed 4 bases from V and 4 bases from J, with 17 bases in between. The CDR3 coding sequence is TGTGCCAGCAGCTGGACGGAGCCGGAGGGATACGAGCAGTACTTC. Encoded protein: CASSWTEPEGYEQYF.

This clonotype came up once. The chain combines TRBV6-2 or TRBV6-3 with TRBJ2-7, with 8 bases that match TRBD1. Germline-derived CDR1 and CDR2 are MNHEY and SVGEGT. Trimming cost V 4 bases and J 0 bases; bases outside gene matches: 11. The CDR3 extends over 17 amino acids. Here the CDR3 reads CASSSRDRFWSSYEQYF. The CDR3 DNA follows: TGTGCCAGCAGTTCCCGGGACAGGTTTTGGAGCTCCTACGAGCAGTACTTC.

The CDR3, as DNA: TGCGCCAGCAGCCGAGAAGTGACCCCTACTCTCTACGAGCAGTACTTC. Translating it yields CASSREVTPTLYEQYF. The J gene is TRBJ2-7, the V gene TRBV4-1; the D is unclear. Between the trimmed V and J ends, which lost 4 bases and 3 bases, there was a span of 19 bases. CDR1 MGHRA and CDR2 YSYEKL come from the germline V gene. CDR3 length equals 16 residues.

The CDR3 DNA is TGCAGTGCTAGCCCGGACAGGGCCATCTACGAGCAGTACTTC. It codes for CSASPDRAIYEQYF. This chain links TRBV20-1 with TRBJ2-5; TRBD1 matches 8 bases. TRBJ2-7 matches the DNA end more closely, so the J call is doubtful. This CDR3 is 14 amino acids long. In germline, CDR1 is DFQATT, CDR2 SNEGSKA (reference sequence).

The chain recombines TRBV14 with TRBJ2-7, with D tentatively TRBD1 (6 bases). The end of the DNA is better explained by TRBJ2-5, so the J call may be wrong. CDR1 is SGHDN and CDR2 is FVKESK in the germline V gene. This CDR3 contains 16 residues. Here the CDR3 DNA reads TGTGCCAGCAGCCAAGTAAGAACAGGGTCAGCAGAGACCCAGTACTTC. Protein sequence: CASSQVRTGSAETQYF.

The rearrangement joins TRBV6-5 to TRBJ2-4; a weak D match, TRBD2 (5 bases). The J call may be wrong; the DNA end is better matched by TRBJ2-5. CDR3 size: 17 residues. In germline, CDR1 is MNHEY, CDR2 SVGAGI. The CDR3 loop is CASSYSGMAGSRETQYF. In DNA, the CDR3 is TGTGCCAGCAGTTACTCGGGGATGGCGGGCTCGAGGGAGACCCAGTACTTC.

This chain uses TRBV20-1 with TRBJ1-6; unclear D gene. Trimming removed 5 bases from V and 7 bases from J, with 21 bases in between. The CDR3 length is 16 residues. Germline CDR1 DFQATT, CDR2 SNEGSKA (reference sequence). The CDR3 loop is CSAGLVVGSGNSPLHF. The CDR3 DNA reads as TGCAGTGCTGGTCTGGTTGTAGGGTCCGGGAATTCACCCCTCCACTTT.

This clonotype has ten or more counts. The genes are TRBV29-1 and TRBJ2-7, with D uncertain. Germline loops: CDR1 SQVTM, CDR2 ANQGSEA. V was cut by 6 bases and J by 2 bases, with 11 bases left in between. The CDR3 has 12 residues. Here the CDR3 reads CSVRDGAYEQYF. As DNA, the CDR3 is TGCAGCGTGAGAGACGGAGCCTACGAGCAGTACTTC.

Regarding this clonotype: A much larger clone is a single base away; this may be a read error. The chain combines TRBV27 with TRBJ2-3, with D possibly called TRBD1 or TRBD2 (5 bases each). Germline V CDR1 and CDR2: MNHEY, SMNVEV (reference sequence). The CDR3 totals 15 residues. The CDR3 bases are TGTGCCAGCAGTCCACGGGGCGCCATGACAGATACGCGGTATTTT. This codes for CASSPRGAMTDTRYF.

The CDR3 loop is CAISDRGRRDTEAFF. CDR3 sequence (DNA): TGTGCCATCAGTGACCGTGGACGGAGGGACACTGAAGCTTTCTTT. V gene TRBV10-3 combines with J gene TRBJ1-1; unclear D gene. Germline V gene data show CDR1 as ENHRY and CDR2 as SYGVKD. This CDR3 comprises 15 residues. Trimming stripped 3 bases from V and 3 bases from J, with 14 bases between.

This clonotype occurred a few times. This chain links TRBV5-1 with TRBJ2-3; D gene unclear. The germline V gene has CDR1 SGHRS and CDR2 YFSETQ. Trimming pared 4 bases from V and 6 bases from J, leaving 27 bases between. The CDR3 has 18 residues. The CDR3: CASSPKDDTWEFRDTQYF. CDR3 nucleotide sequence: TGCGCCAGCAGCCCAAAAGACGACACCTGGGAATTCAGGGATACGCAGTATTTT.

This clonotype turned up a few times. This chain joins TRBV5-1 and TRBJ2-1, with D perhaps matching TRBD2 (5 bases). Germline values: CDR1 SGHRS, CDR2 YFSETQ. The CDR3 extends over 19 amino acids. Trimming removed 2 bases from V and 1 base from J, with 22 bases in between. The CDR3 here is CASSLSSGSRVGSYNEQFF. In DNA form, the CDR3 reads TGCGCCAGCAGCTTATCGTCGGGGTCACGGGTAGGGTCCTACAATGAGCAGTTCTTC.